A single sample gave rise to the 22 T cell receptor beta chains below, sequenced in a study of chronic HIV infection and antiretroviral therapy. TCRdb recomputed calls from the 5' RACE reads with MiXCR, one row per CDR3 protein. This sample has about 48,000 distinct CDR3 sequences, with roughly 19% found just once. Source material: peripheral blood. All receptors come from an adult who had HIV and had not received antiretroviral therapy, or was an uninfected healthy control (not recorded which).

This rearrangement joins TRBV27 to TRBJ2-7; TRBD1 matches 8 bases. Germline trimming cut 2 bases from V and 1 base from J; bases unmatched to any gene: 4. Germline CDR1 is MNHEY and CDR2 is SMNVEV (reference sequence). The CDR3 covers 15 residues. CDR3 region: CASSLQGASSYEQYF. In DNA form, the CDR3 reads TGTGCCAGCAGTTTACAGGGGGCGTCATCCTACGAGCAGTACTTC.

The rearrangement uses TRBV5-5 and TRBJ2-5; no clear D gene. Germline CDR1 and CDR2: SGHKS and YYEKEE (reference sequence). The CDR3 runs 13 residues. V lost 4 bases, J lost 4 bases, and 11 bases lay in between. The CDR3: CASSLDPLETQYF. The DNA for the CDR3 is TGTGCCAGCAGCCTGGACCCCTTAGAGACCCAGTACTTC.

This clonotype was detected a few times. The chain carries TRBV4-1 and TRBJ1-1, with unresolved D. This CDR3 spans 16 amino acids. Germline V gene sequence: CDR1 MGHRA, CDR2 YSYEKL. The germline V and J ends were trimmed by 5 bases and 7 bases, with 23 bases remaining between them. The CDR3 nucleotides read TGCGCCAGCAGCGGAACTCCGGGCCCTAGGAGGTTTGAAGCTTTCTTT. This translates into CASSGTPGPRRFEAFF.

This clonotype was counted a few times. The CDR3 region has the DNA TGTGCCAGCAGCGTAGCCGCAGGCCGGGGGTTGAACACTGAAGCTTTCTTT. Amino acid sequence: CASSVAAGRGLNTEAFF. The chain is built from TRBV9 and TRBJ1-1; perhaps TRBD1 as D (5 bases). Trimming removed 0 bases at V and 0 bases at J, with 15 bases between. Germline lookup yields CDR1 SGDLS and CDR2 YYNGEE. The CDR3 is 17 residues long.

This clonotype was detected a few times. The J gene is TRBJ2-3, the V gene TRBV20-1; D possibly matches TRBD1 or TRBD2 (5 bases each). The CDR3 runs to 15 residues. The germline gives CDR1 DFQATT, CDR2 SNEGSKA (reference sequence). The V gene lost 3 bases and the J gene lost 3 bases, with 16 bases spanning the gap. CDR3 residues: CSARGQGVRTDTQYF. As DNA, the CDR3 is TGCAGTGCTAGGGGGCAGGGAGTGAGGACAGATACGCAGTATTTT.

This clonotype was detected many times. The V and J genes are TRBV11-1 and TRBJ2-7; possible D gene TRBD2, 5 bases. Trimming took 3 bases from V and 6 from J, leaving 12 bases between them. Germline V gene data show CDR1 as SGHAT and CDR2 as FQDESV (reference sequence). This CDR3 region has 13 residues. The CDR3 region is CASSFNRRGEQYF. The CDR3 bases are TGTGCCAGCAGCTTTAATCGTCGGGGCGAGCAGTACTTC.

The rearrangement joins TRBV28 to TRBJ2-3; D remains unclear. Trimming took 7 bases from V and 0 from J, leaving 5 bases between them. CDR1 MDHEN and CDR2 SYDVKM come from the germline V gene. The CDR3 is made up of 12 amino acids. CDR3 in amino acids: CASTGSTDTQYF. The CDR3 nucleotides read TGTGCCAGCACCGGTAGCACAGATACGCAGTATTTT.

The V and J genes are TRBV2 and TRBJ1-1, with D possibly matching TRBD1 (5 bases). V dropped 3 bases and J dropped 5 bases, with 10 bases sitting between them. The CDR3 consists of 13 residues. The V gene's germline CDR1 is SNHLY and CDR2 FYNNEI. CDR3 DNA sequence: TGTGCCAGCAGTGAGGCCAGGGTGACTGAAGCTTTCTTT. It specifies CASSEARVTEAFF.

The table lists this clonotype with many counts. DNA of the CDR3: TGTGCCAGCAGTTCGGCGGGGGCCCCGAACACCGGGGAGCTGTTTTTT. Its protein is CASSSAGAPNTGELFF. This chain links TRBV28 with TRBJ2-2, with D tentatively TRBD2 (7 bases). V lost 4 bases to trimming and J lost 0 bases, with 12 bases between them. The germline gives CDR1 MDHEN, CDR2 SYDVKM. CDR3 length equals 16 residues.

V gene TRBV27 combines with J gene TRBJ1-6, with D unclear. With 6 bases removed from V and 12 bases from J, the gap between germline ends came to 18 bases. Germline CDR1 reads MNHEY; CDR2 reads SMNVEV (reference sequence). CDR3 size: 14 residues. The CDR3 reads CASRGTHRQVPLHF. CDR3 coding DNA: TGTGCCAGCAGAGGTACTCACCGACAAGTACCCCTCCACTTT.

The chain carries TRBV12-3 or TRBV12-4 and TRBJ1-4; D gene ambiguous. The V and J ends lost 6 bases and 8 bases respectively, with 16 bases between them. The CDR3 totals 14 residues. CDR3 in DNA: TGTGCCAGCAGGCCGGGATTCTCAAGGGAAAAACTGTTTTTT. Its translation: CASRPGFSREKLFF.

This chain connects TRBV28 to TRBJ2-6; the match to TRBD1 covers 10 bases. CDR1 and CDR2 (germline): MDHEN, SYDVKM. V was clipped by 6 bases and J by 0 bases; unmatched bases: 5. The CDR3 sequence is 17 residues long. The CDR3 sequence: CASRAGTGDSGANVLTF. CDR3 bases: TGTGCCAGCAGGGCCGGGACAGGGGACTCTGGGGCCAACGTCCTGACTTTC.

The V call is TRBV28, the J call TRBJ2-5; D is ambiguous. The CDR3 length is 13 residues. The germline gives CDR1 MDHEN, CDR2 SYDVKM. Trimming shortened V by 1 base and J by 4 bases, and 7 bases separated the two germline ends. The CDR3 is CASSLSPLETQYF. In DNA, the CDR3 is TGTGCCAGCAGTTTATCGCCCCTAGAGACCCAGTACTTC.

This clonotype occurred a few times. The chain combines TRBV27 with TRBJ2-7, with D possibly being TRBD1 (6 bases). CDR3 size: 14 residues. The V gene's germline CDR1 is MNHEY and CDR2 SMNVEV (reference sequence). V dropped 4 bases and J dropped 2 bases, with 12 bases sitting between them. The CDR3, as DNA: TGTGCCAGCAGTTCCTCAACAGGGCCCTACGAGCAGTACTTC. Its protein is CASSSSTGPYEQYF.

This clonotype was counted a few times. The chain links TRBV28 to TRBJ1-5; the D gene is possibly TRBD1 (6 bases). With 2 bases removed from V and 0 bases from J, the gap between germline ends came to 17 bases. The CDR3 length is 18 residues. Per germline, CDR1 MDHEN and CDR2 SYDVKM. CDR3 nucleotide sequence: TGTGCCAGCAGTTTACTTCCCGCAGGGGTTGGTAGCAATCAGCCCCAGCATTTT. Protein: CASSLLPAGVGSNQPQHF.

The rearrangement joins TRBV28 to TRBJ1-2; D not resolved. The germline V gene has CDR1 MDHEN and CDR2 SYDVKM. This CDR3 is 11 amino acids long. Trimming removed 5 bases at V and 4 bases at J, with 5 bases between. The CDR3 is CASSAVYGYTF. The CDR3 coding sequence is TGTGCCAGCAGTGCCGTCTATGGCTACACCTTC.

The J gene is TRBJ2-3, the V gene TRBV2; 11 bases are shared with TRBD2. The CDR3 is made up of 13 amino acids. CDR1 and CDR2 from the germline V gene are SNHLY and FYNNEI. J was trimmed by 6 bases and V by 7 bases; bases with no gene match: 3. This CDR3 is CASTLAGADTQYF. CDR3 bases: TGTGCCAGCACACTAGCGGGAGCGGATACGCAGTATTTT.

In its sample, this clonotype was seen a few times. This chain connects TRBV29-1 to TRBJ2-3; no clear D. Between the trimmed V and J ends, which lost 5 bases and 5 bases, there was a span of 8 bases. Germline CDR1 reads SQVTM; CDR2 reads ANQGSEA. This CDR3 spans 11 amino acids. CDR3 sequence: CSVYLGDTQYF. Here the CDR3 DNA reads TGCAGCGTTTATCTCGGAGATACGCAGTATTTT.

There are a few counts of this clonotype. V and J are TRBV28 and TRBJ1-5; D gene unclear. This CDR3 spans 13 amino acids. V lost 7 bases, J lost 7 bases, and 14 bases lay in between. Germline CDR1 reads MDHEN; CDR2 reads SYDVKM. CDR3 DNA sequence: TGTGCCAGCATTTCCGCACTCCAACAGCCCCAGCATTTT. The encoded protein is CASISALQQPQHF.

The chain couples TRBV20-1 to TRBJ2-2, with 9 bases lining up with TRBD1. Trimming removed 3 bases from V and 5 bases from J; junction bases left unmatched: 7. The CDR3 loop spans 15 amino acids. Germline V lookup: CDR1 DFQATT, CDR2 SNEGSKA (reference sequence). This CDR3 is CSASGSGQGTGELFF. Written as DNA, the CDR3 is TGCAGTGCTAGTGGGAGCGGACAGGGGACCGGGGAGCTGTTTTTT.

The chain has TRBV28 and TRBJ2-7, with D perhaps TRBD2 (7 bases). V lost 7 bases, J lost 0 bases, and 13 bases lay in between. CDR1 is MDHEN, CDR2 SYDVKM, per germline. The CDR3 is made up of 14 amino acids. Written as DNA, the CDR3 is TGTGCCAGCACCCCCGGGGGGCTCTCCTACGAGCAGTACTTC. This gives the protein CASTPGGLSYEQYF.

This rearrangement joins TRBV29-1 to TRBJ1-2; no firm D call. V dropped 7 bases and J dropped 0 bases, with 18 bases sitting between them. Germline assignment: CDR1 SQVTM and CDR2 ANQGSEA. There are 15 residues in the CDR3. CDR3 coding DNA: TGCAGCGCTGAGGTGTGGGCAGTTACTAACTATGGCTACACCTTC. It encodes CSAEVWAVTNYGYTF.